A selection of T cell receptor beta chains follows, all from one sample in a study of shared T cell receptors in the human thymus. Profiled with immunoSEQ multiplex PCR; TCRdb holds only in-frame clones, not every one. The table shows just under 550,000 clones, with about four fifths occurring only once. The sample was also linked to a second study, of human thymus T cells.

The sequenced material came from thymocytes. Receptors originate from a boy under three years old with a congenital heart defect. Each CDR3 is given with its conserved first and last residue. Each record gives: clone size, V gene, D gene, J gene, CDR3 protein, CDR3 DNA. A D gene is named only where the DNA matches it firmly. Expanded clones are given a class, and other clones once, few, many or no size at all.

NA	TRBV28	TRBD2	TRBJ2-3	CASSPPLRLAGVEVADTQYF	TGTGCCAGCAGTCCGCCTCTTCGACTAGCGGGAGTGGAAGTTGCAGATACGCAGTATTTT
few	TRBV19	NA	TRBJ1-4	CASSISGSRGNEKLFF	TGTGCCAGTAGTATATCGGGGAGTCGAGGTAATGAAAAACTGTTTTTT
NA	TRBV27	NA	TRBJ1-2	CASSLSIGQGHNYGYTF	TGTGCCAGCAGTTTATCGATAGGGCAGGGCCATAACTATGGCTACACCTTC
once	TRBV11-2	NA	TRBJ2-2	CASSLLQGPGTGELFF	TGTGCCAGCAGCCTATTGCAGGGGCCGGGCACCGGGGAGCTGTTTTTT
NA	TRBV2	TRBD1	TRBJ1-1	CASTEDRENTEAFF	TGTGCCAGCACCGAGGACAGGGAGAACACTGAAGCTTTCTTT
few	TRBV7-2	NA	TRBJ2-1	CASSSTGTRANEQFF	TGTGCCAGCAGCTCTACGGGAACGAGGGCAAATGAGCAGTTCTTC
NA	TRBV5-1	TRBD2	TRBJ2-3	CASSLAGGALREGTDTQYF	TGCGCCAGCAGCTTGGCCGGGGGGGCTCTGCGGGAAGGCACAGATACGCAGTATTTT
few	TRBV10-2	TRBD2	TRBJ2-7	CASRGGRAWEQYF	TGCGCCAGCCGGGGGGGCAGGGCCTGGGAGCAGTACTTC
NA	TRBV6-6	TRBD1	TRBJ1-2	CASRRQGDSTHGYTF	TGTGCCAGCAGGCGACAGGGGGACTCCACGCATGGCTACACCTTC
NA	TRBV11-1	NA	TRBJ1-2	CASSHGTTTF	TGTGCCAGCAGCCACGGGACTACCACCTTC
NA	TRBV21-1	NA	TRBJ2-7	CASSKTGLNEQYF	TGTGCCAGCAGCAAGACAGGGCTGAACGAGCAGTACTTC
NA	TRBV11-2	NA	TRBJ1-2	CASSPRESDYGYTF	TGTGCCAGCAGCCCTCGGGAATCGGACTATGGCTACACCTTC
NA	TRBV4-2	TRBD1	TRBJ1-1	CASSQSRGATEAFF	TGTGCCAGCAGCCAATCCAGGGGGGCCACTGAAGCTTTCTTT
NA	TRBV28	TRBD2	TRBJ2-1	CASSYLGRLADYNEQFF	TGTGCCAGCAGTTACTTAGGAAGACTAGCGGATTACAATGAGCAGTTCTTC
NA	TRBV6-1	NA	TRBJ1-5	CASSEHCGVGQPSEYYSNQPQHF	TGTGCCAGCAGTGAACATTGCGGTGTGGGGCAGCCCTCCGAGTATTATAGCAATCAGCCCCAGCATTTT
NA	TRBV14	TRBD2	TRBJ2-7	CASSQDYRTSGRAGSYEQYF	TGTGCCAGCAGCCAAGACTACAGGACTAGCGGGAGGGCCGGATCCTACGAGCAGTACTTC
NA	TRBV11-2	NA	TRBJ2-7	CASSEGRGQATLGQYF	TGTGCCAGCAGCGAAGGGAGGGGACAGGCTACCCTAGGGCAGTACTTC